This T cell receptor (beta chain) was sequenced during a study of blood T cell repertoires in COVID-19. Across the study: Acute and convalescent COVID-19 specimens originated in the United States, Italy and Spain.

Per the germline V gene, CDR1 is MNHNY and CDR2 is SVGAGI (reference sequence). Trimming removed 11 bases from V and 7 bases from J; junction bases left unmatched: 12. The CDR3 covers 13 residues. The data were produced by immunoSEQ multiplex PCR, yet TCRdb's version contains in-frame clones alone and is incomplete. The sample lists 220,000 or so clones; under 90% were seen once. The genes are TRBV6-6 and TRBJ1-2, with TRBD1 identical over 8 bases. This sequence originates from a man aged 55 to 70 who had recovered from COVID-19. The sequenced sample was peripheral blood. The CDR3 DNA reads TGTGCCGGAAAGACAGGGGATTTGTTTGGCTACACCTTC. Protein product: CAGKTGDLFGYTF.